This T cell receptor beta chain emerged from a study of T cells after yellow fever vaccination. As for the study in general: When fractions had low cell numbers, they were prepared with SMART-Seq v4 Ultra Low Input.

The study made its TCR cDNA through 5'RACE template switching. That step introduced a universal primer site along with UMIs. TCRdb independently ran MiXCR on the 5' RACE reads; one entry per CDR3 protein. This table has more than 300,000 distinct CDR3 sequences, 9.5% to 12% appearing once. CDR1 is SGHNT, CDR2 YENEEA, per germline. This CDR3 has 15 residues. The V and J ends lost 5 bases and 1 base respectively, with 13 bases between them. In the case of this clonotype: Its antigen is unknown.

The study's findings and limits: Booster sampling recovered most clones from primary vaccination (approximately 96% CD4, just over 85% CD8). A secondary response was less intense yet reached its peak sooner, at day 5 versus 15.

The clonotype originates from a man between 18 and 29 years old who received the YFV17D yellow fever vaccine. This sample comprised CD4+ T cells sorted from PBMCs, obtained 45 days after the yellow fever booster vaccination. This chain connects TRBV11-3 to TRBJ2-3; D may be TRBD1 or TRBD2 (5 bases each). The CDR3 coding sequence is TGTGCCAGCAGCGACTCAGGGCGGGGCACAGATACGCAGTATTTT. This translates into CASSDSGRGTDTQYF.